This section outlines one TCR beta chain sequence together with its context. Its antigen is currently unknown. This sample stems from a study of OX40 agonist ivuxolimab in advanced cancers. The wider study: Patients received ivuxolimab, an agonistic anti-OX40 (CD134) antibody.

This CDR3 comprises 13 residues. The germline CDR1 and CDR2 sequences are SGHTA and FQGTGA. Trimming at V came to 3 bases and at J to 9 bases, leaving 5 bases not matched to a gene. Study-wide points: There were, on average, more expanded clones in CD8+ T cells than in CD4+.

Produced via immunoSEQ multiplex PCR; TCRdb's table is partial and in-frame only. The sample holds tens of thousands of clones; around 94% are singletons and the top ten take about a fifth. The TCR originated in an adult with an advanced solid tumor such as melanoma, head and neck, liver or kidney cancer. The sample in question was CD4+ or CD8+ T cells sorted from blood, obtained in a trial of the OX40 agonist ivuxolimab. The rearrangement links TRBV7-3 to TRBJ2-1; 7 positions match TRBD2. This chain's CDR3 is CASSFTSGVEQFF. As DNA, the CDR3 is TGTGCCAGCAGCTTCACGAGCGGGGTTGAGCAGTTCTTC.